The present T cell receptor (beta chain) was sequenced within a study of naive CD8 T cells in extremely preterm neonates. Study results and limitations: Shared CDR3 nucleotide sequences: preterm 2.5% to 3%, term 0.4% to 0.45%, children 0.025% to 0.035%, adults 0.01%. Preterm samples differed in productive template counts; sample size was small. Preterm infants showed shorter CDR3s, fewer N additions and less trimming than older groups.

As regards this clone: Its specificity is not known.

The sample holds sorted live naive CD8+ CD45RA+CCR7+ T cells. V was pared by 2 bases and J by 5 bases, with 12 bases between. This CDR3 has 14 amino acids. Germline assignment: CDR1 MNHEY and CDR2 SMNVEV (reference sequence). Clones were read by immunoSEQ multiplex PCR, and TCRdb kept only the in-frame ones, dropping some. This table has approximately 5,300 clones, around 97% appearing once. The sequence came from a human donor in good health. The sequencing input was naive CD8+ T cells from blood. This chain links TRBV27 with TRBJ1-2; a weak D match, TRBD1 (5 bases). CDR3 bases: TGTGCCAGCAGTTTACAGGCAGGGCATTATGGCTACACCTTC. It is translated as CASSLQAGHYGYTF.